A selection of T cell receptor beta chains follows, all from one sample in a study of response to subunit inactivated influenza vaccine. Using its own MiXCR run on the RT-PCR reads, TCRdb lists one record per CDR3 protein. The sample lists hundreds of thousands of distinct CDR3 sequences; approximately 12% were seen once. Material: PBMCs from blood, obtained 35 to 45 days after vaccination. Source of these receptors: a man aged 50 to 60 who received an inactivated influenza vaccine. Both conserved end residues are part of each CDR3. A D gene is named only where the DNA matches it firmly. Clone size is shown for a subset of rows, as once, few, many or a class of expanded clone.

>TRBJ1-1|-|TRBD1|TRBV27
CASSFGTGGRGTEAFF
TGTGCCAGCAGTTTCGGGACAGGGGGCAGAGGAACTGAAGCTTTCTTT
>TRBJ1-5|-|-|TRBV20-1
CSASLRAGVNQPQHF
TGCAGTGCTAGTTTAAGGGCAGGGGTCAATCAGCCCCAGCATTTT
>TRBJ2-1|-|-|TRBV20-1
CSARVKQGSYNEQFF
TGCAGTGCTAGAGTGAAGCAGGGGTCCTACAATGAGCAGTTCTTC
>TRBJ1-1|few|-|TRBV10-3
CAISESQLKDTEAFF
TGTGCCATCAGTGAGTCCCAGCTCAAGGACACTGAAGCTTTCTTT
>TRBJ2-2|many|TRBD2|TRBV5-1
CASSLAGTRSSTGELFF
TGCGCCAGCAGCTTGGCCGGGACTAGGTCGTCCACCGGGGAGCTGTTTTTT
>TRBJ2-7|few|-|TRBV20-1
CSARGETYEQYF
TGCAGTGCTAGAGGGGAAACCTACGAGCAGTACTTC
>TRBJ2-7|-|-|TRBV6-1
CASRWTPVGEQYF
TGTGCCAGCAGGTGGACCCCTGTAGGTGAGCAGTACTTC
>TRBJ2-3|many|-|TRBV6-2/TRBV6-3
CASSSKGISTDTQYF
TGTGCCAGCAGTTCGAAGGGCATCAGCACAGATACGCAGTATTTT
>TRBJ2-3|-|-|TRBV7-2
CASRSAGNRDTDTQYF
TGTGCCAGCAGATCCGCTGGCAACAGGGACACAGATACGCAGTATTTT
>TRBJ1-1|few|-|TRBV5-5
CASSLMGAWGNTEAFF
TGTGCCAGCAGCTTGATGGGGGCGTGGGGGAACACTGAAGCTTTCTTT